This T cell receptor (beta chain) originates from a study of OX40 agonist ivuxolimab in advanced cancers. Across the whole study: Checkpoint inhibitors had been given previously to roughly 40% of patients.

In its sample, this clone was seen a few times. Its antigen remains unknown. Per the germline V gene, CDR1 is SGHAT and CDR2 is FQNNGV. This CDR3 region has 19 residues. Unmatched junction bases numbered 11, after V lost 3 bases and J lost 6 bases. Study-wide findings and caveats: On average, CD8+ T cells had more expanded clones than CD4+.

The data were produced by immunoSEQ multiplex PCR, yet TCRdb's version contains in-frame clones alone and is incomplete. The sample has 12,000 or so clones; about 80% are singletons. Samples of blood were obtained at baseline, on cycle 4 day 1, and on cycle 7 day 1. This chain connects TRBV11-2 to TRBJ2-2, with TRBD2 matching 15 bases. Sequenced material: CD4+ or CD8+ T cells sorted from blood, taken in a trial of the OX40 agonist ivuxolimab. The receptor comes from an adult with an advanced solid tumor such as melanoma, head and neck, liver or kidney cancer. In nucleotides, the CDR3 is TGTGCCAGCAGCTTGGACGGACTAGCGGGAGGGGTTGGATCCGGGGAGCTGTTTTTT. Its protein is CASSLDGLAGGVGSGELFF.